This is a list of T cell receptor delta chains from one sample in a study of Vδ1+ human thymocytes. TCRdb re-identified clones in the multiplex PCR reads via CATT. Seen here are roughly 55,000 delta-chain clones, around 15% observed once, and the top ten hold about 0.5%. Sequencing used Vdelta1+ gamma-delta thymocytes from the thymus. These receptors originate from a boy in the first two years of life who had congenital heart surgery. Both conserved end residues are part of each CDR3. A D gene is named only where the DNA matches it firmly. Clone size is not always given. Where it is, it says once, few, many or a class for expanded clones.

j_call	v_call	d_call	clone_size	cdr3_nt	cdr3_aa
TRDJ1	TRDV1	.	.	TGTGCTCTTGGGGCCAGGGGTATTGAGCCCTGGGTCGCCGATAAACTCATCTTT	CALGARGIEPWVADKLIF
TRDJ1	TRDV1	TRDD3	few	TGTGCTCTTGGGGAGTACTGGGGTCGGTACACCGATAAACTCATCTTT	CALGEYWGRYTDKLIF
TRDJ1	TRDV1	TRDD3	few	TGTGCTCTTGGGGAAGGAGGTCCTAGCCGGGGCTGGGGGAAATACACCGATAAACTCATCTTT	CALGEGGPSRGWGKYTDKLIF
TRDJ1	TRDV1	.	few	TGTGCTCTTGGGGATCGCGTGGGTTACGGGGAGCTACGGAACACCGATAAACTCATCTTT	CALGDRVGYGELRNTDKLIF
TRDJ1	TRDV1	.	few	TGTGCTCTTGGGGAAGGAACCTTCCTACCTCTACTGGGGGCTCGGGCCGATAAACTCATCTTT	CALGEGTFLPLLGARADKLIF
TRDJ1	TRAV29/DV5	.	.	.	CSVLLCRKRGVLGDTYTDKLIF
TRDJ1	TRDV1	.	few	TGTGCTCTTGGGAACTTCCGACTGGGACCCCTGACCGATAAACTCATCTTT	CALGNFRLGPLTDKLIF
TRDJ1	TRDV1	TRDD3	.	TGTGCTCTTGGGGAACTCAACGACTGGGGGTCTTACACCGATAAACTCATCTTT	CALGELNDWGSYTDKLIF
TRDJ1	TRDV1	TRDD3	.	TGTGCTCTTGGGGACCCCTCTTCCCTCGTACTGGGGCTCACCGATAAACTCATCTTT	CALGDPSSLVLGLTDKLIF
TRDJ1	TRDV1	TRDD3	few	TGTGCTCTTGGGGTCCCGGCTGGGGGGACCGATAAACTCATCTTT	CALGVPAGGTDKLIF
TRDJ1	TRDV1	TRDD3	few	TGTGCTCTTGGGGAAAGGCCCTGGGGGATTCATAAACTCATCTTT	CALGERPWGIHKLIF
TRDJ1	TRDV1	.	few	TGTGCTCTTGGGAAAGGCGATTTATGCACCAACCTGTACACCGATAAACTCATCTTT	CALGKGDLCTNLYTDKLIF
TRDJ1	TRDV1	TRDD3	.	TGTGCTCTTGGGGACGACACAGCGGAGCTGGGGGATTGCGACGATAAACTCATCTTT	CALGDDTAELGDCDDKLIF
TRDJ1	TRDV1	.	few	TGTGCTCTTGGGGAATCTTTCCCCCACAGGACTACCGATAAACTCATCTTT	CALGESFPHRTTDKLIF
TRDJ1	TRDV1	.	few	TGTGCTCTTGGGGTTATTTCCTATGGGGATCCCGCGTACACCGATAAACTCATCTTT	CALGVISYGDPAYTDKLIF
TRDJ1	TRDV1	.	.	TGTGCTCTTGGGGAACTCTCGGGGATCCTCACCGATAAACTCATCTTT	CALGELSGILTDKLIF
TRDJ1	TRDV1	.	few	TGTGCTCTTGGGGAACCCGGAGGGACTTACTGCGCAGGAGGGACCGATAAACTCATCTTT	CALGEPGGTYCAGGTDKLIF
TRDJ1	TRDV2	TRDD3	many	TGTGCCTGTGACCTTGACAAAGGGGATAAGGGCTACACCGATAAACTCATCTTT	CACDLDKGDKGYTDKLIF
TRDJ1	TRDV1	TRDD3	few	TGTGCTCTTGGGGAACGGTTCCTCCGTGGGGGGGATAGAGGCACCGATAAACTCATCTTT	CALGERFLRGGDRGTDKLIF
TRDJ1	TRDV1	TRDD3	few	TGTGCTCTTGGGGAAACGGACGACGATTGGGGGATCAAGACCGATAAACTCATCTTT	CALGETDDDWGIKTDKLIF